This is a list of T cell receptor beta chains from one sample in a study of T cells in Graves' hyperthyroidism and ophthalmopathy. Each CDR3 protein gets one entry after TCRdb re-called the multiplex PCR reads with MiXCR. The sample shows fewer than 700,000 distinct CDR3 sequences, around 15% of them seen only once. The sequenced material came from blood. These receptors originate from a woman aged 25 to 45 with Graves' hyperthyroidism. Both conserved end residues are part of each CDR3. A D gene is named only where the DNA matches it firmly. Some rows mark clone size as missing; the rest say once, few, many or name a class of expanded clone.

14,-,TRBJ2-3,TRBV2,-,CASYFDGLTDTQYF
15,TRBD2,TRBJ2-2,TRBV27,many,CASKPTGRAVGELFF
16,TRBD2,TRBJ2-3,TRBV5-4,few,CASSSGLAVSADTQYF
15,TRBD1,TRBJ2-1,TRBV12-3/TRBV12-4,few,CASSHNRGPLNEQFF
15,-,TRBJ1-3,TRBV7-2,-,CASSLDVYSGNTIYF
14,-,TRBJ2-7,TRBV7-9,-,CASSLVAGGREQYF
14,-,TRBJ2-3,TRBV6-1,-,CASRLVTAVARQYF
12,-,TRBJ2-7,TRBV10-2,many,CASSNAGMEQYF
14,-,TRBJ2-7,TRBV7-3,many,CASSLSGPRSEQYF
15,-,TRBJ1-5,TRBV4-1,-,CASSQGPDGRQPQHF
19,TRBD1,TRBJ2-1,TRBV7-6,few,CASSLIPGQGLSSYNEQFF
14,TRBD2,TRBJ2-3,TRBV11-2,many,CASSSGTSGDTQYF
15,TRBD2,TRBJ2-1,TRBV19,-,CASSMGLAGGDEQFF
15,TRBD2,TRBJ2-3,TRBV15,-,CATSSLAGGIYTQYF
16,TRBD1,TRBJ1-3,TRBV12-3/TRBV12-4,-,CASSFNRGRAGNTIYF
20,TRBD2,TRBJ2-2,TRBV4-1,-,CASSQGAGLAGGEGTGELFF
15,TRBD2,TRBJ2-7,TRBV12-3/TRBV12-4,-,CASSPCRGGVYEQYF
13,-,TRBJ2-7,TRBV27,-,CASSLSLAGEQYF
15,-,TRBJ2-5,TRBV12-3/TRBV12-4,many,CASQRVARTQETQYF
15,TRBD2,TRBJ2-7,TRBV28,many,CASSSPGGGYYEQYF
14,-,TRBJ2-7,TRBV6-5,-,CASSYGLNSYEQYF
14,-,TRBJ1-6,TRBV2,many,CASREGSYNSPLHF
16,-,TRBJ2-7,TRBV9,-,CASSVGGAGALYEQYF
16,-,TRBJ2-3,TRBV7-9,many,CASSFPLLSSTDTQYF
18,TRBD2,TRBJ2-1,TRBV25-1,few,CASSPHRGGSTVYNEQFF
14,-,TRBJ2-5,TRBV2,many,CASSDQGLQETQYF
15,TRBD2,TRBJ2-5,TRBV6-2/TRBV6-3,-,CASSLGLAWEETQYF
13,-,TRBJ1-1,TRBV20-1,-,CSAGRDTNTEAFF
14,-,TRBJ2-5,TRBV2,many,CASSDGTQWETQYF
15,TRBD2,TRBJ2-7,TRBV3-1,-,CASSQATSGGHEQYF
16,TRBD2,TRBJ2-3,TRBV3-1,many,CASSQHLAGGADTQYF
13,-,TRBJ2-7,TRBV3-1,many,CASSQRPGPEQYF
13,TRBD2,TRBJ2-5,TRBV6-1,many,CASSLTSRETQYF
14,TRBD1,TRBJ1-2,TRBV28,-,CASSSRTGTNGYTF
16,-,TRBJ2-3,TRBV7-9,-,CAGLLASTGTPDTQYF
16,-,TRBJ2-6,TRBV7-9,few,CASSLGVLSGANVLTF
13,TRBD1,TRBJ1-2,TRBV30,many,CAWTHRGVYGYTF
13,-,TRBJ2-1,TRBV12-3/TRBV12-4,many,CASSLGPPDEQFF
13,-,TRBJ1-4,TRBV28,few,CASSFGRIEKLFF
16,TRBD2,TRBJ2-4,TRBV20-1,many,CSARPPGLAGGNIQYF
12,-,TRBJ2-2,TRBV20-1,few,CSAIPGSGELFF
14,-,TRBJ2-5,TRBV28,many,CASSFTGSKRAQYF
15,-,TRBJ1-4,TRBV28,many,CASSLWGGANEKLFF
18,TRBD2,TRBJ2-7,TRBV2,few,CASSEFFSGLAGNYEQYF
17,TRBD2,TRBJ2-7,TRBV3-1,few,CASSRETSGSGGYEQYF
15,-,TRBJ2-3,TRBV7-2,many,CASSSWPGGTDTQYF
13,-,TRBJ2-7,TRBV28,many,CASQASRGYEQYF
16,-,TRBJ1-5,TRBV27,-,CASGRQLGSGNQPQHF
13,-,TRBJ1-1,TRBV24-1,many,CATRGAMNTEAFF
16,-,TRBJ2-1,TRBV4-2,few,CASSQGTRLRDNEQFF
13,TRBD2,TRBJ2-7,TRBV3-1,-,CASSRTSGHEQYF
10,-,TRBJ1-1,TRBV12-3/TRBV12-4,many,CASGGLEAFF
14,-,TRBJ1-1,TRBV5-1,few,CASSWGRLNTEASF
12,-,TRBJ2-7,TRBV28,-,CASSSNTNEQYF
15,-,TRBJ1-2,TRBV28,-,CASSLSMSVGSGYTF
16,-,TRBJ2-2,TRBV5-1,many,CASRYPSEMNTGELFF
16,-,TRBJ2-1,TRBV28,many,CASSFALRDSYNEQFF
15,-,TRBJ2-7,TRBV18,-,CASYPVSTDLGEQYF